This TCR beta chain emerged from a study of blood T cells in healthy people across ages. Comments on this clonotype: What it binds is not known.

With a J-beta primer mix and a sample-barcoded 5' primer, a second PCR ran about 6 to 11 cycles. One entry per CDR3 protein results from TCRdb running MiXCR on the 5' RACE reads. The data show about 760,000 distinct CDR3 sequences, 45% to 70% seen once. The CDR3 runs to 13 residues. The V gene's germline CDR1 is ENHRY and CDR2 SYGVKD. The V and J ends lost 5 bases and 6 bases, in that order; junction bases with no gene match: 4. Findings of the study overall: Considered underestimates were the diversity estimates obtained from one million T cells. Across the age range, TCR beta diversity per million T cells fell in a roughly linear way. Conclusively comparing naive with antigen-experienced cells was impossible with unsorted PBMCs.

Sequenced: blood. The chain is built from TRBV10-3 and TRBJ1-2; 9 bases are shared with TRBD1. This TCR derives from a man aged 35 to 55 in good health. The CDR3 bases are TGTGCCATCAGTCCCGGGACAGGGAATGGCTACACCTTC. It is translated as CAISPGTGNGYTF.